This TCR beta chain was found in a study of lymphopenia after photon versus proton radiotherapy. Whole-study findings and limits: Proton therapy kept repertoires fairly stable, unlike photons, which gained effector/memory cells.

TCRdb's copy holds only in-frame clones and misses some; the assay was immunoSEQ multiplex PCR. The sample contains approximately 150,000 clones, 75% to 90% of which appear only once. Of note for this clone: As yet, its antigen is unknown.

The sequenced sample was peripheral blood, obtained from a patient treated with photon-based radiotherapy. This TCR was recovered from a man aged 45-65 years with gastric cancer.

The CDR3 reads CASSQEKAGGAKNEQFF. CDR3 in DNA: TGCGCCAGCAGCCAAGAGAAGGCGGGAGGGGCTAAGAATGAGCAGTTCTTC. The V call is TRBV4-1, the J call TRBJ2-1, with TRBD2 matching over 9 bases. The trim removed 0 bases at V and 7 bases at J, leaving 10 bases unmatched. CDR1 is MGHRA, CDR2 YSYEKL, per germline. The length of the CDR3 is 17 residues.